Listed below are T cell receptor beta chains from one sample, sequenced in a study of cytotoxic CD8 clonotypes in ibrutinib-treated CLL. TCRdb's copy holds only in-frame clones and misses some; the assay was immunoSEQ multiplex PCR. The repertoire holds 300,000 or so clones, with around 66% as singletons. This sample comprised PBMCs, obtained after 36 months of ibrutinib treatment. The receptor source for this set is a human donor with chronic lymphocytic leukemia. The CDR3 runs from the conserved cysteine through the conserved F or W. Fields, in order: D gene, clone size, J gene, V gene, CDR3 protein, CDR3 DNA. A D gene is named only where the DNA matches it firmly. Only some rows state a clone size, as once, few, many or a class for expanded clones.

d_gene: .; abundance: few; j_gene: TRBJ1-5; v_gene: TRBV19; CDR3aa: CASSMGQGRFNQPQHF; CDR3nt: TGTGCCAGTAGTATGGGCCAGGGACGGTTTAATCAGCCCCAGCATTTT
d_gene: .; abundance: .; j_gene: TRBJ1-1; v_gene: TRBV6-1; CDR3aa: CASSEALLTEAFF; CDR3nt: TGTGCCAGCAGTGAAGCGCTTCTCACTGAAGCTTTCTTT
d_gene: TRBD1; abundance: .; j_gene: TRBJ1-4; v_gene: TRBV7-2; CDR3aa: CASSWGQNEKLFF; CDR3nt: TGTGCCAGCAGCTGGGGACAGAATGAAAAACTGTTTTTT
d_gene: .; abundance: .; j_gene: TRBJ2-7; v_gene: TRBV7-6; CDR3aa: CASSSQQGPTAF; CDR3nt: TGTGCCAGCAGCTCTCAACAGGGACCCACCGCTTTC
d_gene: .; abundance: .; j_gene: TRBJ2-7; v_gene: TRBV12-5; CDR3aa: CASGLGLSYEQYF; CDR3nt: TGTGCTAGTGGTTTGGGACTGAGCTACGAGCAGTACTTC
d_gene: .; abundance: .; j_gene: TRBJ1-1; v_gene: TRBV4-1; CDR3aa: CASSHRRWEMNTEAFF; CDR3nt: TGCGCCAGCAGCCACCGAAGATGGGAAATGAACACTGAAGCTTTCTTT
d_gene: TRBD2; abundance: .; j_gene: TRBJ2-2; v_gene: TRBV7-3; CDR3aa: CASSPDPLAGVRTGELFF; CDR3nt: TGTGCCAGCAGCCCCGACCCCCTAGCGGGAGTACGCACCGGGGAGCTGTTTTTT
d_gene: TRBD1; abundance: once; j_gene: TRBJ2-3; v_gene: TRBV11-3; CDR3aa: CASSYRGRTDTQYF; CDR3nt: TGTGCCAGCAGCTACAGGGGGAGAACAGATACGCAGTATTTT
d_gene: .; abundance: .; j_gene: TRBJ2-7; v_gene: TRBV27; CDR3aa: CASSLAWNYEQYF; CDR3nt: TGTGCCAGCAGCTTAGCGTGGAACTACGAGCAGTACTTC
d_gene: .; abundance: .; j_gene: TRBJ2-5; v_gene: TRBV7-9; CDR3aa: CASSLRQNEETQYF; CDR3nt: TGTGCCAGCAGCTTACGACAGAATGAAGAGACCCAGTACTTC
d_gene: TRBD1; abundance: .; j_gene: TRBJ2-1; v_gene: TRBV5-6; CDR3aa: CASSLGGGSSYNEQFF; CDR3nt: TGTGCCAGCAGCTTGGGAGGGGGCAGCTCCTACAATGAGCAGTTCTTC
d_gene: TRBD1; abundance: few; j_gene: TRBJ1-1; v_gene: TRBV7-6; CDR3aa: CASSLGQENTEAFF; CDR3nt: TGTGCCAGCAGCTTGGGACAGGAGAACACTGAAGCTTTCTTT
d_gene: .; abundance: .; j_gene: TRBJ2-5; v_gene: TRBV6-1; CDR3aa: CASSGQRRRQETQYF; CDR3nt: TGTGCCAGCAGTGGTCAGCGGCGGAGACAAGAGACCCAGTACTTC
d_gene: TRBD2; abundance: .; j_gene: TRBJ2-1; v_gene: TRBV10-3; CDR3aa: CAISESLAGGALYNEQFF; CDR3nt: TGTGCCATCAGTGAGTCGCTAGCGGGGGGCGCTCTATACAATGAGCAGTTCTTC
d_gene: .; abundance: .; j_gene: TRBJ1-4; v_gene: TRBV6-5; CDR3aa: CASSYGQTNNEKLFF; CDR3nt: TGTGCCAGCAGTTACGGCCAGACAAATAATGAAAAACTGTTTTTT
d_gene: .; abundance: .; j_gene: TRBJ2-3; v_gene: TRBV4-1; CDR3aa: CASSQGGARYF; CDR3nt: TGCGCCAGCAGCCAAGGGGGAGCCCGGTATTTT
d_gene: TRBD1; abundance: once; j_gene: TRBJ2-6; v_gene: TRBV7-9; CDR3aa: CASNGDRGPGANVLTF; CDR3nt: TGTGCCAGCAACGGGGACAGGGGACCCGGGGCCAACGTCCTGACTTTC
d_gene: TRBD1; abundance: .; j_gene: TRBJ1-5; v_gene: TRBV28; CDR3aa: CASSDYGQGYQPQHF; CDR3nt: TGTGCCAGCAGTGACTACGGACAGGGATATCAGCCCCAGCATTTT
d_gene: .; abundance: .; j_gene: TRBJ2-2; v_gene: TRBV20-1; CDR3aa: CSAQNTGELFF; CDR3nt: TGCAGTGCGCAGAACACCGGGGAGCTGTTTTTT
d_gene: TRBD1; abundance: .; j_gene: TRBJ1-5; v_gene: TRBV27; CDR3aa: CASSLQGADYQPQHF; CDR3nt: TGTGCCAGCAGCCTACAGGGGGCTGATTATCAGCCCCAGCATTTT
d_gene: TRBD1; abundance: .; j_gene: TRBJ1-5; v_gene: TRBV18; CDR3aa: CASSPADRANQPQHF; CDR3nt: TGTGCCAGCTCACCAGCGGACAGGGCAAATCAGCCCCAGCATTTT
d_gene: TRBD1; abundance: .; j_gene: TRBJ1-2; v_gene: TRBV9; CDR3aa: CASSSGQLPYGYTF; CDR3nt: TGTGCCAGCAGCTCGGGACAGCTACCCTATGGCTACACCTTC
d_gene: .; abundance: few; j_gene: TRBJ1-4; v_gene: TRBV14; CDR3aa: CASSHPGTRGEKLFF; CDR3nt: TGTGCCAGCAGCCATCCCGGGACTAGAGGGGAAAAACTGTTTTTT
d_gene: .; abundance: .; j_gene: TRBJ1-4; v_gene: TRBV5-1; CDR3aa: CASSLARWGAGEKLFF; CDR3nt: TGCGCCAGCAGCTTGGCGAGGTGGGGGGCCGGAGAAAAACTGTTTTTT
d_gene: TRBD1; abundance: .; j_gene: TRBJ2-7; v_gene: TRBV4-1; CDR3aa: CASSQGFGGQGAYEQYF; CDR3nt: TGCGCCAGCAGCCAAGGCTTTGGGGGACAGGGGGCCTACGAGCAGTACTTC
d_gene: .; abundance: .; j_gene: TRBJ2-2; v_gene: TRBV2; CDR3aa: CAVGGGQRNTGELFF; CDR3nt: TGTGCCGTCGGAGGTGGACAGAGGAACACCGGGGAGCTGTTTTTT
d_gene: .; abundance: few; j_gene: TRBJ1-2; v_gene: TRBV10-3; CDR3aa: CAIRHTLTTGYTF; CDR3nt: TGTGCCATCAGACACACCCTAACGACGGGCTACACCTTC
d_gene: TRBD2; abundance: few; j_gene: TRBJ2-5; v_gene: TRBV5-1; CDR3aa: CASSLVAGGPETQYF; CDR3nt: TGCGCCAGCAGCTTGGTAGCGGGGGGGCCTGAGACCCAGTACTTC
d_gene: TRBD1; abundance: .; j_gene: TRBJ2-1; v_gene: TRBV9; CDR3aa: CASSDGTGLYNEQFF; CDR3nt: TGTGCCAGCAGCGACGGGACAGGCCTATACAATGAGCAGTTCTTC
d_gene: .; abundance: .; j_gene: TRBJ2-7; v_gene: TRBV23-1; CDR3aa: CASSQCFYLGPSYEQYF; CDR3nt: TGCGCCAGCAGTCAATGTTTCTACCTTGGGCCTTCCTACGAGCAGTACTTC
d_gene: .; abundance: .; j_gene: TRBJ2-3; v_gene: TRBV10-1; CDR3aa: CASSESGSRGTQYF; CDR3nt: TGCGCCAGCAGTGAGTCGGGCTCTCGGGGTACGCAGTATTTT
d_gene: .; abundance: few; j_gene: TRBJ1-5; v_gene: TRBV7-8; CDR3aa: CASSTNRGFRARNQPQHF; CDR3nt: TGTGCCAGCAGCACCAATCGCGGTTTCAGGGCACGGAATCAGCCCCAGCATTTT
d_gene: .; abundance: .; j_gene: TRBJ2-2; v_gene: TRBV10-1; CDR3aa: CASSDTVLGTGELFF; CDR3nt: TGCGCCAGCAGTGATACAGTATTGGGCACCGGGGAGCTGTTTTTT